The T cell receptor (beta chain) described here comes from a study of blood T cell repertoires in COVID-19. This CDR3 has 15 amino acids. The V gene lost 5 bases and the J gene lost 2 bases, with 14 bases spanning the gap. Germline-derived CDR1 and CDR2 are MDHEN and SYDVKM. TCRdb keeps only in-frame clones here, not all; method: immunoSEQ multiplex PCR. The sample consists of tens of thousands of clones, roughly four fifths of them appearing once. This clone was seen a few times. Sequenced sample: peripheral blood. The receptor was isolated from a man between 50 and 59 years old with active or convalescent COVID-19. The chain links TRBV28 to TRBJ2-3; perhaps TRBD2 as D (6 bases). CDR3 amino acids: CASSPPGLNTDTQYF. The CDR3 DNA follows: TGTGCCAGCAGTCCACCGGGACTCAACACAGATACGCAGTATTTT.